Here is one TCR beta chain with its context. This specimen comes from a study of blood T cell repertoires in COVID-19. Study-level information: Collection of acute and convalescent COVID-19 samples took place in the United States, Italy and Spain.

V gave up 6 bases and J gave up 5 bases; unmatched junction bases: 10. The CDR3 runs 15 residues. Germline lookup yields CDR1 MDHEN and CDR2 SYDVKM. The data were produced by immunoSEQ multiplex PCR, yet TCRdb's version contains in-frame clones alone and is incomplete. Of a few hundred thousand clones in the sample, about nine tenths were seen once. This chain connects TRBV28 to TRBJ2-5; 9 nucleotides agree with TRBD1. Sequencing was performed on peripheral blood. This TCR was recovered from a woman in her thirties or forties who had recovered from COVID-19. CDR3 region: CASRRTGGGGETQYF. CDR3 in DNA: TGTGCCAGCAGGCGTACAGGGGGCGGAGGGGAGACCCAGTACTTC.